A selection of T cell receptor beta chains follows, all from one sample in a study of cytomegalovirus exposure and HLA in healthy donors. Only in-frame clones appear in the TCRdb table, and some are missing; sequencing was by immunoSEQ multiplex PCR. The sample consists of 55,000 to 70,000 clones, just under 95% of them appearing once. The sequenced sample consisted of PBMCs. The receptors derive from a man younger than 35 in good health and CMV-seronegative. The conserved cysteine and the conserved F or W are not part of the CDR3 here. D genes are given only for firm matches.

D gene: -; V gene: TRBV27; J gene: TRBJ1-5; CDR3 protein: ASRPVPYSNQPQH
D gene: TRBD1; V gene: TRBV7-2; J gene: TRBJ2-1; CDR3 protein: ASSPQGTRSYNEQF
D gene: TRBD1; V gene: TRBV5-1; J gene: TRBJ2-7; CDR3 protein: ASSVSDRGNEQY
D gene: -; V gene: TRBV5-6; J gene: TRBJ2-7; CDR3 protein: ASSPELVSYEQY
D gene: -; V gene: TRBV2; J gene: TRBJ2-7; CDR3 protein: ASKEISSVQY
D gene: -; V gene: TRBV30; J gene: TRBJ1-5; CDR3 protein: AWSGGGGNQPQH
D gene: TRBD1; V gene: TRBV10-3; J gene: TRBJ2-3; CDR3 protein: AIRTTGDRSDTQY
D gene: TRBD2; V gene: TRBV10-2; J gene: TRBJ2-5; CDR3 protein: ASRLAGIQETQY
D gene: -; V gene: TRBV19; J gene: TRBJ2-7; CDR3 protein: ASSVGSSYEQY
D gene: TRBD2; V gene: TRBV4-3; J gene: TRBJ2-2; CDR3 protein: ASSQVLAGGPNTGELF
D gene: TRBD1; V gene: TRBV5-5; J gene: TRBJ2-5; CDR3 protein: ASSWTGGAETQY
D gene: -; V gene: TRBV2; J gene: TRBJ2-6; CDR3 protein: ASSLLASGANVLT
D gene: -; V gene: TRBV28; J gene: TRBJ2-7; CDR3 protein: ASSPQGHDLTYEQY
D gene: -; V gene: TRBV29-1; J gene: TRBJ1-1; CDR3 protein: SVLKRGLNTEAF
D gene: -; V gene: TRBV2; J gene: TRBJ2-3; CDR3 protein: ASSEAPFGGAQY
D gene: TRBD2; V gene: TRBV6-4; J gene: TRBJ2-2; CDR3 protein: ASSSTSGSPGELF
D gene: -; V gene: TRBV6-5; J gene: TRBJ1-4; CDR3 protein: ASKLTGEEKLF